This TCR beta chain was recovered during a study of CD8 T cells in Susac syndrome. From blood CD8+ and CD4+ T cells, the TCR beta chain was sequenced. While CD8+ and CD4+ T cells were isolated negatively, TEMRA cells were enriched by FACS. Germline V lookup: CDR1 KGHDR, CDR2 SFDVKD. This CDR3 region has 12 residues. Between the trimmed V and J ends, which lost 7 bases and 4 bases, there was a span of 10 bases. As regards this clonotype: Its antigen remains unknown.

The authors reverse transcribed about 0.5 to 1 ug RNA with random hexamers. TCRdb re-derived calls from the immunoSEQ multiplex PCR reads in MiXCR, one entry per CDR3 protein. The sample holds some 130,000 distinct CDR3 sequences; more than 75% are singletons and the top ten take about 0.23%. Study-wide results and caveats: By the study's own acknowledgment, its TCR sequencing and HLA analysis included relatively few individuals.

The receptor's source is a human donor with multiple sclerosis. The source material was CD8+ T cells from PBMCs. The rearrangement links TRBV24-1 to TRBJ2-7; weak D call: TRBD1 (6 bases). CDR3 DNA sequence: TGTGCCACCAGCGATACAGGGTACGAGCAGTACTTC. It translates to CATSDTGYEQYF.